The 6 T cell receptor beta chains reported below all come from one sample, sequenced in a study of technical replicates of blood from several donors (dated by TCRdb to about 2017). The library was made by the immunoSEQ multiplex PCR assay. The table comes from immuneACCESS by way of TCRdb, which keeps in-frame sequences with V and J called. Part of the clones is missing from these tables; in studies checked, under half for an unresolved V gene and the rest for unknown reasons. In this sample the table shows tens of thousands of clones, roughly 90% of which occur a single time. The ten largest make up 4% to 5% of the sample. Material for sequencing was PBMCs. These receptors were taken from a human donor in good health. Some clones in this sample may be carry-over from other donors' samples.

This clone was picked up a small number of times. The gene calls are TRBV7-9 and TRBJ1-1; the D is unclear. Germline V gene data show CDR1 as SEHNR and CDR2 as FQNEAQ (reference sequence). The CDR3 runs to 15 residues. V lost 4 bases and J lost 1, with 13 bases in between. The CDR3 reads CASSSKGGSNTEAFF. Here the CDR3 DNA reads TGTGCCAGCAGCTCAAAGGGAGGCTCGAACACTGAAGCTTTCTTT.

The V gene is TRBV6-5, the J gene TRBJ2-5; the D gene is possibly TRBD1 (5 bases). This CDR3 is built from 13 residues. V dropped 2 bases and J dropped 4 bases, with 8 bases sitting between them. In germline, CDR1 is MNHEY, CDR2 SVGAGI. CDR3 DNA: TGTGCCAGCAGTTACAAGGGGCGAGAGACCCAGTACTTC. Translating gives CASSYKGRETQYF.

The V and J genes are TRBV6-5 and TRBJ1-3, with 10 bases fitting TRBD1. The CDR3 extends over 14 amino acids. V shed 9 bases, J shed 4 bases, and the junction held 6 bases outside the gene matches. CDR1 is MNHEY and CDR2 is SVGAGI in the germline V gene. CDR3 bases: TGTGCCAGTATTAAGACAGGGGGCGGAAACACCATATATTTT. Protein sequence: CASIKTGGGNTIYF.

The rearrangement uses TRBV5-6 and TRBJ1-1; no definite D call. Trimming removed 0 bases at V and 2 bases at J, with 14 bases between. The germline gives CDR1 SGHDT, CDR2 YYEEEE. The CDR3 runs to 16 residues. The CDR3 here is CASSLAPFFTNTEAFF. The DNA of the CDR3 is TGTGCCAGCAGCTTGGCCCCCTTTTTCACAAACACTGAAGCTTTCTTT. Full variable domain (remainder filled in from reference TRBV5-6 and TRBJ1-1): DAGVTQSPTHLIKTRGQQVTLRCSPKSGHDTVSWYQQALGQGPQFIFQYYEEEERQRGNFPDRFSGHQFPNYSSELNVNALLLGDSALYLCASSLAPFFTNTEAFFGQGTRLTVV.

The rearrangement joins TRBV7-9 to TRBJ1-3; D perhaps matches TRBD1 (5 bases). This CDR3 contains 15 residues. Germline values: CDR1 SEHNR, CDR2 FQNEAQ (reference sequence). Trimming left V 2 bases short and J 0 bases short, with 8 bases between. CDR3 nucleotides: TGTGCCAGCAGCTTATCGGGGGGCTCTGGAAACACCATATATTTT. It codes for CASSLSGGSGNTIYF.

This clone showed up just once. This chain connects TRBV2 to TRBJ2-5; 14 bases fit TRBD2. The V segment lost 7 bases and the J segment 5 bases; nucleotides outside the gene matches: 9. The CDR3 consists of 16 residues. Germline CDR1 is SNHLY and CDR2 is FYNNEI. CDR3 nucleotides: TGTGCCAGCACTGGGACTAGCGGGGGCCCGCGCGAGACCCAGTACTTC. This translates into CASTGTSGGPRETQYF. The full variable domain, rest sourced from reference TRBV2 and TRBJ2-5, is EPEVTQTPSHQVTQMGQEVILRCVPISNHLYFYWYRQILGQKVEFLVSFYNNEISEKSEIFDDQFSVERPDGSNFTLKIRSTKLEDSAMYFCASTGTSGGPRETQYFGPGTRLLVL.